A single sample gave rise to the 5 T cell receptor beta chains below, sequenced in a study of identical twins. TCRdb re-called the 5' RACE reads through MiXCR, storing one row per CDR3 protein. The table has fewer than 550,000 distinct CDR3 sequences, roughly 15% seen once; the top ten hold about 0.4%. These data were likewise used in another study, on yellow fever vaccine responses in identical twins.

Sequencing was performed on CD4+ T cells sorted from blood. Source of these receptors: a woman aged 18-29 years in good health.

This clonotype was detected only a few times. This chain links TRBV11-1 with TRBJ2-7, with TRBD2 matching over 7 bases. Germline lookup yields CDR1 SGHAT and CDR2 FQDESV (reference sequence). V lost 1 base and J lost 3; bases outside the gene matches: 6. The CDR3 totals 15 residues. CDR3 protein: CASSLESSGNYEQYF. The CDR3 DNA reads as TGTGCCAGCAGCTTAGAGTCTAGCGGAAACTACGAGCAGTACTTC.

This clonotype was observed a few times. The rearrangement uses TRBV6-2 or TRBV6-3 and TRBJ2-3; 8 nucleotides match TRBD2. CDR3 length equals 17 residues. The V gene end was trimmed by 5 bases and the J gene end by 1 base; junction bases not matched to a gene: 11. Germline values: CDR1 MNHEY, CDR2 SVGEGT. In DNA, the CDR3 is TGTGCCAGCAGTGCGGGGTGGACTAGCCGTGGCACAGATACGCAGTATTTT. Translating it yields CASSAGWTSRGTDTQYF.

This clonotype came up a few times. The chain combines TRBV20-1 with TRBJ2-1; perhaps TRBD2 as D (5 bases). The CDR3 loop spans 12 amino acids. CDR1 and CDR2 (germline): DFQATT, SNEGSKA (reference sequence). Deletions cut 2 bases from V and 4 bases from J, with 6 bases between. This chain's CDR3 is CSARRTYNEQFF. In DNA form, the CDR3 reads TGCAGTGCTAGACGGACTTACAATGAGCAGTTCTTC.

There are a few counts of this clonotype. CDR3 sequence: CSVVVGPARTGELFF. The CDR3 region has the DNA TGCAGCGTTGTAGTTGGGCCGGCGAGGACCGGGGAGCTGTTTTTT. The chain employs TRBV29-1 and TRBJ2-2, with D hard to call. With 4 bases removed from V and 5 bases from J, the gap between germline ends came to 17 bases. The CDR3 totals 15 residues. The germline CDR1 and CDR2 sequences are SQVTM and ANQGSEA.

This clonotype was seen a handful of times. The rearrangement uses TRBV7-9 and TRBJ2-3; no clear D gene. This CDR3 is 15 amino acids long. Germline-derived CDR1 and CDR2 are SEHNR and FQNEAQ (reference sequence). V was pared by 1 base and J by 2 bases, with 10 bases between. The DNA of the CDR3 is TGTGCCAGCAGCTTAGGGCCCTTAAACACAGATACGCAGTATTTT. Translating it yields CASSLGPLNTDTQYF.